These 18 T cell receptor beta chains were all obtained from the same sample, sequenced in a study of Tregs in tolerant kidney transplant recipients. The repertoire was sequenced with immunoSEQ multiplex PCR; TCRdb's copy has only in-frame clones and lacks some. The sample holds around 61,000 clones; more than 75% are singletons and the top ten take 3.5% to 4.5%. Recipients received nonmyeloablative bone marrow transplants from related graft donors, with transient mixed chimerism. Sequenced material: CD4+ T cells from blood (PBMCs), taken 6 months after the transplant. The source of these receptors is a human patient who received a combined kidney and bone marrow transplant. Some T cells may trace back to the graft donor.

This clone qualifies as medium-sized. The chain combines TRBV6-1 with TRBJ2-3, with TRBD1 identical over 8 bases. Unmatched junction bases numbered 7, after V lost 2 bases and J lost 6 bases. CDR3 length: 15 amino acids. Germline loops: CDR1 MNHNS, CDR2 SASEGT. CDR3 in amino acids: CASSEKAGGPDTQYF. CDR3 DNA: TGTGCCAGCAGTGAAAAGGCAGGGGGCCCCGATACGCAGTATTTT.

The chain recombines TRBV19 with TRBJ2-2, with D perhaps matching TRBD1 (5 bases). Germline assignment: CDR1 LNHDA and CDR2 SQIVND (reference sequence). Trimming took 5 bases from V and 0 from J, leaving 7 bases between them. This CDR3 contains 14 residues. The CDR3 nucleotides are TGTGCCAGTAGTGGACAAACGAACACCGGGGAGCTGTTTTTT. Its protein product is CASSGQTNTGELFF. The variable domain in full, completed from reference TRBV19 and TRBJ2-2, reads DGGITQSPKYLFRKEGQNVTLSCEQNLNHDAMYWYRQDPGQGLRLIYYSQIVNDFQKGDIAEGYSVSREKKESFPLTVTSAQKNPTAFYLCASSGQTNTGELFFGEGSRLTVL.

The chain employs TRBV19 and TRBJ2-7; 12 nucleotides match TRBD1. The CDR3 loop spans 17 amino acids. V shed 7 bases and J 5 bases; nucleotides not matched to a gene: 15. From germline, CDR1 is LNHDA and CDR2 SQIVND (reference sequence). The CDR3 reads CASTPSDRGQGADEQYF. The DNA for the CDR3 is TGTGCCAGTACCCCCTCCGATAGGGGACAGGGGGCGGACGAGCAGTACTTC.

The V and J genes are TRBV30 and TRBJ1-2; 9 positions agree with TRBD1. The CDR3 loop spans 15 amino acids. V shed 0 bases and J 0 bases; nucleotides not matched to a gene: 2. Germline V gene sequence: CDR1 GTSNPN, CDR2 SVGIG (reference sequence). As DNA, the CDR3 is TGTGCCTGGAGTGTCGGACAGGGGACTAACTATGGCTACACCTTC. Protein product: CAWSVGQGTNYGYTF.

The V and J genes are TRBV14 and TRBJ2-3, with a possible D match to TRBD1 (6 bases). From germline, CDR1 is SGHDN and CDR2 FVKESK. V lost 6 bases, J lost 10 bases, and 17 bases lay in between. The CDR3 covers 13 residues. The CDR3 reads CASRTTGPVAQYF. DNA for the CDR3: TGTGCCAGCAGAACGACAGGTCCGGTTGCGCAGTATTTT.

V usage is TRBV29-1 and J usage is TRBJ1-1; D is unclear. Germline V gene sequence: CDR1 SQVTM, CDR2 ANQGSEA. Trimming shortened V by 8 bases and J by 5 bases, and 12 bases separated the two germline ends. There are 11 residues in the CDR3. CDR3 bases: TGCAGCTCCGTAAGGGAGACTGAAGCTTTCTTT. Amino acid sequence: CSSVRETEAFF.

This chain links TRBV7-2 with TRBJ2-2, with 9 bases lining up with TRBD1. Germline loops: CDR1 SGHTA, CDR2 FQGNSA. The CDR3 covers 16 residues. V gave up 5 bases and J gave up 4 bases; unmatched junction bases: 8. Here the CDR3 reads CASSLGTGTRTGELFF. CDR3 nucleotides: TGTGCCAGCAGCCTGGGGACAGGGACCCGCACCGGGGAGCTGTTTTTT. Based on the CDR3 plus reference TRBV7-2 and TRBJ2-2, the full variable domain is GAGVSQSPSNKVTEKGKDVELRCDPISGHTALYWYRQSLGQGLEFLIYFQGNSAPDKSGLPSDRFSAERTGGSVSTLTIQRTQQEDSAVYLCASSLGTGTRTGELFFGEGSRLTVL.

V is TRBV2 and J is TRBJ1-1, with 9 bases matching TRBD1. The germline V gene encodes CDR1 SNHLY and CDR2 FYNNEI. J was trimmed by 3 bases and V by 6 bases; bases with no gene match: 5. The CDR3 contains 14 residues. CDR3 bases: TGTGCCAGCAGCGTACAGGGGGCGGACACTGAAGCTTTCTTT. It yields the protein CASSVQGADTEAFF.

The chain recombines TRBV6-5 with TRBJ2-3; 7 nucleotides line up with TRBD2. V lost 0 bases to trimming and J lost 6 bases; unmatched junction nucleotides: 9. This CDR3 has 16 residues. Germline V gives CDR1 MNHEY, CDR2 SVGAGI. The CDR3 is CASSYSGAGMFDTQYF. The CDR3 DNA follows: TGTGCCAGCAGTTACTCGGGAGCGGGGATGTTTGATACGCAGTATTTT.

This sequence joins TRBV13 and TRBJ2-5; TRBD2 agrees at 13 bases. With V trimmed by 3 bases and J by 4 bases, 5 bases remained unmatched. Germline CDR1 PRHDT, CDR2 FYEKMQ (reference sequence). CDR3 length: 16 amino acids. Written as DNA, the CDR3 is TGTGCCAGCAGCTTCCTACTAGCGGGGGGGATAGAGACCCAGTACTTC. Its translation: CASSFLLAGGIETQYF.

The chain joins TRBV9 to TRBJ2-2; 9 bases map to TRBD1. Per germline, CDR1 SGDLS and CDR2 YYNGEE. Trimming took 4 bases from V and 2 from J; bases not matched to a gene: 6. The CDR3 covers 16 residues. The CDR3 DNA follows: TGTGCCAGCAGCTCCCGGACAGGGGCCAACACCGGGGAGCTGTTTTTT. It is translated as CASSSRTGANTGELFF.

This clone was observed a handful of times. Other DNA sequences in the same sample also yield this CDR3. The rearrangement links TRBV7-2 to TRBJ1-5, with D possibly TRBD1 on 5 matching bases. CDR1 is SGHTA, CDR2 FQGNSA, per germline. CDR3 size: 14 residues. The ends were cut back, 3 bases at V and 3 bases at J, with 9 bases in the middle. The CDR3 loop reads CASSFDSFNQPQHF. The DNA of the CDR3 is TGTGCCAGCAGCTTCGACAGTTTCAATCAGCCCCAGCATTTT.

The CDR3 DNA reads as TGTGCCAGCACGTTCAACACTGAAGCTTTCTTT. Translation: CASTFNTEAFF. The genes are TRBV6-1 and TRBJ1-1; D gene uncertain. CDR3 length equals 11 residues. V lost 7 bases, J lost 2 bases, and 5 bases lay in between. Germline-derived CDR1 and CDR2 are MNHNS and SASEGT.

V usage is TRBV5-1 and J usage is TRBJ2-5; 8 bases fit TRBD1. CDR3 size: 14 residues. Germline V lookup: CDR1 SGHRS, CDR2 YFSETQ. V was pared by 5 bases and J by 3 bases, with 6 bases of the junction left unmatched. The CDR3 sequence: CASSWTGSKETQYF. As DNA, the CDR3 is TGCGCCAGCAGTTGGACAGGGTCAAAAGAGACCCAGTACTTC.

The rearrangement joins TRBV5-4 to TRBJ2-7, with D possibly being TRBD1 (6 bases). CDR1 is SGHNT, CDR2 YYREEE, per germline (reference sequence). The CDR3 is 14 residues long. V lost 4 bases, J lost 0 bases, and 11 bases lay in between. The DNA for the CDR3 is TGTGCCAGCAGCCAGAGGACAGTCTCCTACGAGCAGTACTTC. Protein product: CASSQRTVSYEQYF.

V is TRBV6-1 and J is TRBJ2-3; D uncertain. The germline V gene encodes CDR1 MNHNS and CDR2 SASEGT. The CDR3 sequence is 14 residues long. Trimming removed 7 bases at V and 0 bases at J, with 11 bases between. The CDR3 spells CASMRRISTDTQYF. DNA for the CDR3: TGTGCCAGCATGAGGCGGATTAGCACAGATACGCAGTATTTT.

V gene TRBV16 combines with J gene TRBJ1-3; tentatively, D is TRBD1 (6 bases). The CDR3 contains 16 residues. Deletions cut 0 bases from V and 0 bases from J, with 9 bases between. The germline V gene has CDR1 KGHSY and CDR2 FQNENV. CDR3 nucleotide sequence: TGTGCCAGCAGCCAATCTTCAGGGGACTCTGGAAACACCATATATTTT. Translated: CASSQSSGDSGNTIYF.

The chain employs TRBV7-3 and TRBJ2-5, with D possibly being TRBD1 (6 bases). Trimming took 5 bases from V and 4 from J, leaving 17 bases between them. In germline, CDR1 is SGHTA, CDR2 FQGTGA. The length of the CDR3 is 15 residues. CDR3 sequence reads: CASSRLASGVETQYF. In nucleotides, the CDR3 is TGTGCCAGCAGCCGCTTGGCGTCAGGGGTAGAGACCCAGTACTTC. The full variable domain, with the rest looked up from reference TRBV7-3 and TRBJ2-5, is GAGVSQTPSNKVTEKGKYVELRCDPISGHTALYWYRQSLGQGPEFLIYFQGTGAADDSGLPNDRFFAVRPEGSVSTLKIQRTERGDSAVYLCASSRLASGVETQYFGPGTRLLVL.